One sample yielded the 2 T cell receptor beta chains listed below, sequenced in a study of OX40 agonist ivuxolimab in advanced cancers. The method was immunoSEQ multiplex PCR; TCRdb's version includes in-frame clones alone and lacks a portion of them. The sample comprises some 96,000 clones, 91% of which are singletons, and 0.5% to 0.65% rests with the top ten. The sequences come from CD4+ or CD8+ T cells sorted from blood, collected in a trial of the OX40 agonist ivuxolimab. Receptors originate from an adult with an advanced solid tumor such as melanoma, head and neck, liver or kidney cancer.

The genes are TRBV5-1 and TRBJ2-7, with TRBD2 identical over 8 bases. V lost 4 bases, J lost 3 bases, and 6 bases stayed unmatched. From germline, CDR1 is SGHRS and CDR2 YFSETQ. There are 14 residues in the CDR3. CDR3 DNA: TGCGCCAGCAGCCAACTAGCGGAGAACTACGAGCAGTACTTC. It encodes CASSQLAENYEQYF.

The chain couples TRBV11-1 to TRBJ2-5, with 7 bases identical to TRBD1. With 5 bases clipped from V and 1 base from J, the junction kept 4 bases outside the gene matches. This CDR3 has 14 residues. CDR1 and CDR2 from the germline V gene are SGHAT and FQDESV (reference sequence). The CDR3 DNA sequence: TGTGCCAGCAGCAGGGGACAGATCCAAGAGACCCAGTACTTC. It is translated as CASSRGQIQETQYF.